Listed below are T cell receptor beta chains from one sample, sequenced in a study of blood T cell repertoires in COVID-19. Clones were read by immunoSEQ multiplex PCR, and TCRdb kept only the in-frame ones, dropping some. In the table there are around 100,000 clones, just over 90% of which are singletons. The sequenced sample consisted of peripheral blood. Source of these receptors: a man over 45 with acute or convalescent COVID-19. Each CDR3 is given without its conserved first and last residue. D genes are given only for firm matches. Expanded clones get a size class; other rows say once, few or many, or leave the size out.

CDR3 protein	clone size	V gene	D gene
ASSPGTGQDTQY	-	TRBV18	TRBD1
ASSFSELAGNTDTQY	-	TRBV5-6	TRBD2
ASSFTGLGNHEQY	-	TRBV18	-
SAHGVDGYT	-	TRBV20-1	-
ATSKVGAGEPQH	few	TRBV2	-
ASSLIQGLNTEAF	-	TRBV27	-
SASPQGATEAF	few	TRBV20-1	TRBD1
ASSLPGGKNIQY	-	TRBV27	-
ASSPEAYPGNTIY	-	TRBV18	-
ASSSQPRGRANTEAF	-	TRBV21-1	-
ASSLGQGPSDTQY	-	TRBV4-1	TRBD1
ASSEDRGRGTLH	-	TRBV6-1	TRBD1
ASNLAGSSYEQY	-	TRBV6-5	TRBD2
ASSTSGTGASYGYT	-	TRBV18	TRBD1
ASSSQGVGQF	-	TRBV7-2	-
ASSLGGQGYSNQPQH	few	TRBV5-1	-
ASSRQENYGYT	-	TRBV19	-
ASSRRANTGELF	-	TRBV7-9	-
ASSQDPGTVGNQPQH	few	TRBV4-1	TRBD1
ASLGEGSYEQY	few	TRBV2	TRBD2
ASSEQGGWQDQPQH	-	TRBV2	-
AEAAVAGSYNEQF	-	TRBV10-3	TRBD2
ASSNRNSNEQF	-	TRBV7-2	-
ASSHLGSANTGELF	few	TRBV4-3	-
ASSLQGGRETQY	-	TRBV7-2	-
ASSAALADSYEQY	once	TRBV7-9	TRBD2
ASSPGTGVISPLH	once	TRBV5-6	TRBD1
ASSLARGEQY	-	TRBV3-1/TRBV3-2	-
ASNLGAGAFHEQY	-	TRBV11-2	-
ASSPSGTYEQY	-	TRBV7-7	TRBD2
ASSQAGGLAGGEQY	-	TRBV4-3	TRBD2
ASSSLILGHGAF	once	TRBV6-5	-
ATAEGINEQF	-	TRBV27	-
ASALAGGPYEQY	-	TRBV7-9	TRBD2
ASSPSGGRWNSPLH	-	TRBV28	TRBD1